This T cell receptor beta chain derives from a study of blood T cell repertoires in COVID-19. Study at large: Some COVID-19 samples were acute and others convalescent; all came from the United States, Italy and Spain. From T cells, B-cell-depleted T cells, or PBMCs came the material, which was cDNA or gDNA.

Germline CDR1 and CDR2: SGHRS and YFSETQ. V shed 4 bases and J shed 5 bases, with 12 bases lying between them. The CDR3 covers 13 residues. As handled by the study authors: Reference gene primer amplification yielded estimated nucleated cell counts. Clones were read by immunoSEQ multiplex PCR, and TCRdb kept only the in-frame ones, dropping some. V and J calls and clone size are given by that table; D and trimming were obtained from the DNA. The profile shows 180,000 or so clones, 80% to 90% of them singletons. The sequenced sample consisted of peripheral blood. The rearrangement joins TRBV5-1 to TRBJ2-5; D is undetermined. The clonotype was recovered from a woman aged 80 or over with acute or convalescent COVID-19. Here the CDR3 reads CASSATPGETQYF. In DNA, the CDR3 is TGCGCCAGCAGCGCGACCCCCGGGGAGACCCAGTACTTC.